Below, 25 T cell receptor beta chains from the same sample are listed, as sequenced in a study of T cell responses to AZD1222 COVID-19 vaccine. Using immunoSEQ multiplex PCR, the repertoire was profiled, and TCRdb retains in-frame clones only, with some absent. The table records around 150,000 clones, about 90% of them present only once. This material consisted of peripheral blood, taken on day 0 of AZD1222 vaccination. The receptors come from an adult in good health.

This clone was seen a few times. This chain uses TRBV5-5 with TRBJ1-2; possible D gene TRBD1, 6 bases. The length of the CDR3 is 12 residues. V lost 2 bases and J lost 8, with 10 bases in between. Germline lookup yields CDR1 SGHKS and CDR2 YYEKEE (reference sequence). CDR3 bases: TGTGCCAGCAGCTTAACAGGGTTAGGCTACACCTTC. This sequence encodes CASSLTGLGYTF.

The chain employs TRBV2 and TRBJ1-4, with TRBD1 identical over 10 bases. Germline V gene sequence: CDR1 SNHLY, CDR2 FYNNEI. J was trimmed by 7 bases and V by 4 bases; bases with no gene match: 3. The CDR3 covers 14 residues. CDR3 nucleotides: TGTGCCAGCAGTGTCGGGGACAGGGGTGAAAAACTGTTTTTT. Translating gives CASSVGDRGEKLFF.

The J gene is TRBJ1-2, the V gene TRBV3-1 (or the pseudogene TRBV3-2), with TRBD1 matching 9 bases. CDR3 length: 14 amino acids. The germline CDR1 and CDR2 sequences are LGHDT and YNNKEL (reference sequence). V lost 4 bases, J lost 5 bases, and 5 bases stayed unmatched. DNA of the CDR3: TGTGCCAGCAGCCCTCAGGGACAGGGATATGGCTACACCTTC. Its protein product is CASSPQGQGYGYTF.

The chain recombines TRBV7-9 with TRBJ1-6; D remains unclear. Trimming removed 1 base at V and 9 bases at J, with 10 bases between. This CDR3 contains 14 residues. Germline V CDR1 and CDR2: SEHNR, FQNEAQ (reference sequence). The CDR3 DNA sequence: TGTGCCAGCAGCTTAGTAGGTTCGGGTTCACCCCTCCACTTT. It translates to CASSLVGSGSPLHF.

The V and J genes are TRBV4-1 and TRBJ1-5, with a possible D match to TRBD1 (6 bases). CDR1 is MGHRA, CDR2 YSYEKL, per germline. The CDR3 totals 19 residues. V was cut by 3 bases and J by 3 bases, with 24 bases left in between. CDR3: CASSQTRDRKWTDNQPQHF. CDR3 nucleotide sequence: TGCGCCAGCAGCCAGACTCGGGACCGTAAATGGACAGACAATCAGCCCCAGCATTTT.

This chain uses TRBV5-1 with TRBJ1-5; TRBD1 matches at 9 bases. The CDR3 runs 13 residues. V gave up 3 bases and J gave up 5 bases; unmatched junction bases: 0. In germline, CDR1 is SGHRS, CDR2 YFSETQ. CDR3 nucleotides: TGCGCCAGCAGCTGGGACAGGGATCAGCCCCAGCATTTT. Translation gives CASSWDRDQPQHF.

This chain joins TRBV28 and TRBJ1-2, with D hard to call. This CDR3 has 13 residues. Germline loops: CDR1 MDHEN, CDR2 SYDVKM. V lost 8 bases, J lost 3 bases, and 13 bases lay in between. The CDR3 region has the DNA TGTGCCAGCGTGAGTGCGGGCGACTATGGCTACACCTTC. Its protein product is CASVSAGDYGYTF.

The chain employs TRBV6-2 or TRBV6-3 and TRBJ1-5; 9 bases are shared with TRBD1. CDR3 length: 16 amino acids. The germline V gene encodes CDR1 MNHEY and CDR2 SVGEGT. Trimming took 5 bases from V and 0 from J; bases not matched to a gene: 5. In DNA, the CDR3 is TGTGCCAGCAGTCAGGACAGGGGATATAGCAATCAGCCCCAGCATTTT. This encodes CASSQDRGYSNQPQHF.

This rearrangement joins TRBV27 to TRBJ2-7, with 10 bases lining up with TRBD2. This CDR3 comprises 15 residues. Germline-derived CDR1 and CDR2 are MNHEY and SMNVEV (reference sequence). V was clipped by 2 bases and J by 5 bases; unmatched bases: 6. The CDR3 loop reads CASSLKAGGLHEQYF. CDR3 sequence (DNA): TGTGCCAGCAGTTTAAAAGCGGGAGGGCTCCACGAGCAGTACTTC.

The V gene is TRBV23-1, the J gene TRBJ2-6; D is undetermined. TRBV23-1 is recorded as an ORF, its role being uncertain. The CDR3 has 16 residues. V was shortened by 0 bases and J by 0 bases, with 6 bases between the two germline ends. Written as DNA, the CDR3 is TGCGCCAGCAGTCAATCGTTGGACTCTGGGGCCAACGTCCTGACTTTC. It encodes CASSQSLDSGANVLTF.

The chain combines TRBV28 with TRBJ1-1; D possibly corresponds to TRBD1 (6 bases). There are 12 residues in the CDR3. The germline V gene encodes CDR1 MDHEN and CDR2 SYDVKM. Deletions cut 2 bases from V and 7 bases from J, with 8 bases between. The CDR3 region has the DNA TGTGCCAGCAGTTTAGGACAGTATGAAGCTTTCTTT. Amino acids: CASSLGQYEAFF.

V usage is TRBV7-5 and J usage is TRBJ2-2; TRBD1, as called in the table, went unchecked against the DNA. TRBV7-5 is a pseudogene. The CDR3 sequence is 13 residues long. As DNA, the CDR3 is TGTGCCAGAAGCAAACAGGGGACCGGGGAGCTGTTTTTT. Its protein is CARSKQGTGELFF.

The V gene is TRBV11-3, the J gene TRBJ2-1; perhaps D is TRBD1 or TRBD2 (5 bases each). Germline V lookup: CDR1 SGHNT, CDR2 YENEEA. The CDR3 consists of 15 residues. V lost 1 base to trimming and J lost 4 bases, with 11 bases between them. In DNA form, the CDR3 reads TGTGCCAGCAGCTTAGGGGCAGGGAGATACAATGAGCAGTTCTTC. This translates into CASSLGAGRYNEQFF.

V usage is TRBV6-2 or TRBV6-3 and J usage is TRBJ2-5; D unclear. This CDR3 is 15 amino acids long. Germline loops: CDR1 MNHEY, CDR2 SVGEGT. The V end was cut by 0 bases, the J end by 5 bases, with 13 bases between. The chain's CDR3 is CASSYSGAVVETQYF. CDR3 nucleotide sequence: TGTGCCAGCAGTTACTCTGGCGCGGTGGTCGAGACCCAGTACTTC.

The rearrangement uses TRBV27 and TRBJ2-5, with D possibly matching TRBD1 (6 bases). The CDR3 is made up of 15 amino acids. CDR1 and CDR2 (germline): MNHEY, SMNVEV (reference sequence). V was cut by 6 bases and J by 2 bases, with 16 bases left in between. CDR3 in amino acids: CASSWGPTDQETQYF. CDR3 bases: TGTGCCAGCAGCTGGGGGCCGACAGATCAAGAGACCCAGTACTTC.

This chain links TRBV7-3 with TRBJ2-1, with unresolved D. The CDR3 is 13 residues long. Germline CDR1 and CDR2: SGHTA and FQGTGA. Trimming removed 2 bases at V and 5 bases at J, with 7 bases between. CDR3 amino acids: CASSLQHDNEQFF. Here the CDR3 DNA reads TGTGCCAGCAGCTTACAGCACGACAATGAGCAGTTCTTC.

The rearrangement uses TRBV7-8 and TRBJ1-5, with D maybe TRBD1 (5 bases). V dropped 4 bases and J dropped 5 bases, with 9 bases sitting between them. CDR3 size: 13 residues. In germline, CDR1 is SGHVS, CDR2 FQNEAQ. In nucleotides, the CDR3 is TGTGCCAGCAGCTCGCAGGGTGATCAGCCCCAGCATTTT. Translating it yields CASSSQGDQPQHF.

The J gene is TRBJ2-7, the V gene TRBV18; the D is unclear. The CDR3 is 15 amino acids. Trimming removed 0 bases at V and 0 bases at J, with 9 bases between. Germline V gene lookup returns CDR1 KGHSH and CDR2 LQKENI. CDR3 region: CASSPPSQSSYEQYF. The DNA of the CDR3 is TGTGCCAGCTCACCACCGAGTCAAAGCTCCTACGAGCAGTACTTC.

The V call is TRBV6-4, the J call TRBJ1-2, with 12 positions matching TRBD1. J lost 8 bases, V lost 6 bases, and 19 bases had no gene match. The CDR3 runs to 18 residues. Germline V gives CDR1 MRHNA, CDR2 SNTAGT. In DNA, the CDR3 is TGTGCCAGCAGCCCTACAACCACCGGGACAGGGGGCGCAAGCGGCTACACCTTC. This gives the protein CASSPTTTGTGGASGYTF.

This clone showed up just a few times. The CDR3 here is CASSQGPITRANTEAFF. The CDR3 DNA follows: TGCGCCAGCAGCCAAGGCCCCATTACTCGGGCGAACACTGAAGCTTTCTTT. The genes are TRBV4-3 and TRBJ1-1; D ambiguous. The V and J ends lost 1 base and 1 base respectively, with 16 bases between them. The CDR3 totals 17 residues. CDR1 is LGHNA, CDR2 YSLEER, per germline.

The genes are TRBV19 and TRBJ1-1, with D perhaps TRBD1 (5 bases). The length of the CDR3 is 14 residues. The V and J ends lost 4 bases and 3 bases respectively, with 12 bases between them. Per the germline V gene, CDR1 is LNHDA and CDR2 is SQIVND (reference sequence). The CDR3 DNA reads TGTGCCAGTAGTACCCGACCCAGGGACACTGAAGCTTTCTTT. It yields the protein CASSTRPRDTEAFF.

The chain links TRBV9 to TRBJ2-1; D may be TRBD1 or TRBD2 (7 bases each). Trimming cost V 2 bases and J 0 bases, with 21 bases left between them. The germline gives CDR1 SGDLS, CDR2 YYNGEE. The CDR3 sequence is 19 residues long. The CDR3 bases are TGTGCCAGCAGCGTTTTCGGGGGGACAGAAATATACTCCTACAATGAGCAGTTCTTC. Translated, it gives CASSVFGGTEIYSYNEQFF.

This sequence joins TRBV6-5 and TRBJ2-7; TRBD2 might be the D (5 bases). The germline V and J ends were trimmed by 6 bases and 6 bases, with 21 bases remaining between them. The CDR3 is 15 amino acids. The germline V gene encodes CDR1 MNHEY and CDR2 SVGAGI. CDR3 DNA: TGTGCCAGCAGCCGGGATGTAATGTGGGCCGGCGAGCAGTACTTC. This gives the protein CASSRDVMWAGEQYF.

This rearrangement joins TRBV10-2 to TRBJ1-5; D gene unclear. The length of the CDR3 is 15 residues. Germline V gives CDR1 WSHSY, CDR2 SAAADI. V was clipped by 6 bases and J by 4 bases, with 16 bases between them. CDR3 protein: CASSSGPANNQPQHF. In nucleotides, the CDR3 is TGCGCCAGCAGCTCCGGGCCAGCCAATAATCAGCCCCAGCATTTT.

The chain links TRBV5-1 to TRBJ1-2; D possibly corresponds to TRBD1 (5 bases). Germline V gene sequence: CDR1 SGHRS, CDR2 YFSETQ. Trimming took 4 bases from V and 3 from J, leaving 19 bases between them. CDR3 length equals 16 residues. CDR3 coding DNA: TGCGCCAGCAGCAATGAGGGTGGTCGGGACTACTATGGCTACACCTTC. Protein product: CASSNEGGRDYYGYTF.